The rows below give T cell receptor beta chains drawn from one sample of a study of blood T cells in healthy people across ages. Via MiXCR, TCRdb re-called the 5' RACE reads, giving one row per CDR3 protein. Here the sample spans 780,000 or so distinct CDR3 sequences, 40% to 65% being singletons. Source material: blood. These receptors came from a man of 80 years or more in good health. The CDR3 runs from the conserved cysteine through the conserved F or W. The D gene is left open where the match is weak. A clone size is listed for some rows: how often the clone was seen (once, few, many), or a class if it is expanded.

v_call: TRBV20-1; d_call: NA; j_call: TRBJ2-1; clone_size: NA; cdr3_nt: TGCAGTGCTATCAGGGTTTACAATGAGCAGTTCTTC; cdr3_aa: CSAIRVYNEQFF
v_call: TRBV7-9; d_call: NA; j_call: TRBJ1-4; clone_size: NA; cdr3_nt: TGTGCCAGCAGCCCAACAACCGGCGACAGGAACAATGAAAAACTGTTTTTT; cdr3_aa: CASSPTTGDRNNEKLFF
v_call: TRBV7-2; d_call: TRBD1; j_call: TRBJ1-2; clone_size: NA; cdr3_nt: TGTGCCAGCAGCTCACGGCCCGGACAGGGGGGGCCTAACTATGGCTACACCTTC; cdr3_aa: CASSSRPGQGGPNYGYTF
v_call: TRBV21-1; d_call: NA; j_call: TRBJ2-7; clone_size: NA; cdr3_nt: TGTGCCAGCAGCAAAGAGAGAGGGAGCGGGAGATACGAGCAGTACTTC; cdr3_aa: CASSKERGSGRYEQYF
v_call: TRBV7-9; d_call: TRBD2; j_call: TRBJ2-7; clone_size: NA; cdr3_nt: TGTGCCAGCAGCATCAGCGGGGGTTCCTACGAGCAGTACTTC; cdr3_aa: CASSISGGSYEQYF
v_call: TRBV6-6; d_call: NA; j_call: TRBJ2-5; clone_size: NA; cdr3_nt: TGTGCCAGCAGTGCTCCAGAGACCCAGTACTTC; cdr3_aa: CASSAPETQYF
v_call: TRBV3-1; d_call: NA; j_call: TRBJ2-3; clone_size: few; cdr3_nt: TGTGCCAGCAGCCCCTACCTCTCAACAGATACGCAGTATTTT; cdr3_aa: CASSPYLSTDTQYF
v_call: TRBV18; d_call: TRBD1; j_call: TRBJ2-7; clone_size: NA; cdr3_nt: TGTGCCAGCTCAGAGGGGACAGCTCCCTACGAGCAGTACTTC; cdr3_aa: CASSEGTAPYEQYF
v_call: TRBV2; d_call: TRBD1; j_call: TRBJ2-7; clone_size: few; cdr3_nt: TGTGCCAGCAGTGGGGAACAGGGGGCAGCATACGAGCAGTACTTC; cdr3_aa: CASSGEQGAAYEQYF
v_call: TRBV20-1; d_call: NA; j_call: TRBJ1-2; clone_size: NA; cdr3_nt: TGCAGTGCTCAGAGGCAATCCGATGGCTACACCTTC; cdr3_aa: CSAQRQSDGYTF
v_call: TRBV24-1; d_call: NA; j_call: TRBJ2-4; clone_size: NA; cdr3_nt: TGTGCCACCAGTGAAGCAGGGATAACCAAAAACATTCAGTACTTC; cdr3_aa: CATSEAGITKNIQYF
v_call: TRBV12-3/TRBV12-4; d_call: NA; j_call: TRBJ1-2; clone_size: few; cdr3_nt: TGTGCCAGCAGTTTCTTACGTAACTATGGCTACACCTTC; cdr3_aa: CASSFLRNYGYTF
v_call: TRBV29-1; d_call: NA; j_call: TRBJ1-2; clone_size: few; cdr3_nt: TGCAGCGTTTGGGGGGCCACCTATGGCTACACCTTC; cdr3_aa: CSVWGATYGYTF
v_call: TRBV29-1; d_call: TRBD1; j_call: TRBJ2-5; clone_size: NA; cdr3_nt: TGCAGCGTCAAGGGACAGCAAGAGACCCAGTACTTC; cdr3_aa: CSVKGQQETQYF
v_call: TRBV7-9; d_call: NA; j_call: TRBJ2-1; clone_size: NA; cdr3_nt: TGTGCCAGCACCCATCGGGGCTACAATGAGCAGTTCTTC; cdr3_aa: CASTHRGYNEQFF
v_call: TRBV7-3; d_call: NA; j_call: TRBJ2-1; clone_size: few; cdr3_nt: TGTGCCAGCAGCGACGCAGGGGGGTCCTACAATGAGCAGTTCTTC; cdr3_aa: CASSDAGGSYNEQFF
v_call: TRBV3-1; d_call: TRBD1; j_call: TRBJ2-5; clone_size: NA; cdr3_nt: TGTGCCAGCAGCGGGACAGGGGAGTTCCAAGAGACCCAGTACTTC; cdr3_aa: CASSGTGEFQETQYF
v_call: TRBV10-3; d_call: NA; j_call: TRBJ1-2; clone_size: few; cdr3_nt: TGTGCCATCACATGGGCCCCCCACTATGGCTACACCTTC; cdr3_aa: CAITWAPHYGYTF